The present T cell receptor (beta chain) was sequenced within a study of cytomegalovirus exposure and HLA in healthy donors. The V gene's germline CDR1 is MDHEN and CDR2 SYDVKM. This CDR3 has 16 amino acids. V was trimmed by 5 bases and J by 5 bases, leaving 19 bases between them. 13 Jbeta primers and 60 Vbeta primers were used for the PCR. TCRdb's copy holds only in-frame clones and misses some; the assay was immunoSEQ multiplex PCR. Of some 120,000 clones listed, about 80% are singletons. The receptor comes from a man between 18 and 29 years old in good health and CMV-seronegative. The sample consisted of PBMCs. The chain carries TRBV28 and TRBJ2-1, with D possibly matching TRBD1 (5 bases). CDR3 sequence: CASSLTPGFPHNEQFF. CDR3 DNA sequence: TGTGCCAGCAGTCTAACCCCAGGGTTTCCCCACAATGAGCAGTTCTTC.